The sequence of this TCR beta chain was determined in a study of T-cell reconstitution after alpha-beta-depleted transplantation in children. Preparing the TCRbeta library involved the use of unique molecular identifiers. TCRdb reprocessed the PCR reads with MiXCR, giving one entry per CDR3 protein. Altogether 490,000 or so distinct CDR3 sequences are present, approximately 12% being singletons, with the ten largest covering around 5.6%. Trimming cost V 1 base and J 5 bases, with 14 bases left between them. Looked up from germline, CDR1 is DFQATT and CDR2 is SNEGSKA (reference sequence). This CDR3 spans 14 amino acids.

This sequence joins TRBV20-1 and TRBJ2-5; possible D gene TRBD1, 5 bases. Sequenced here: PBMCs from the stem cell graft donor, sampled from the stem cell graft. This clonotype was sampled from a human donor who donated a stem cell graft to a child with combined immunodeficiency. CDR3 sequence: CSARGPVGQETQYF. In DNA form, the CDR3 reads TGCAGTGCTAGAGGCCCGGTGGGGCAGGAGACCCAGTACTTC.